One T cell receptor (beta chain) is described in this entry. This sample is drawn from a study of T cells expressing NK-cell markers. The CDR3 has 14 residues. Germline V gene sequence: CDR1 SGHRS, CDR2 YFSETQ. TCRdb processed the 5' RACE reads again and assigns one entry to each CDR3 protein, with no DNA. Its clone listing holds 400,000 or so distinct CDR3 sequences. Sequenced sample: blood T cells: a sorted CD56 or NKG2C T cell subset, CD4+ or CD8+ T cells, or bulk PBMC T cells (not recorded which). The clonotype was recovered from a woman between 45 and 60 years old in good health. The chain couples TRBV5-1 to TRBJ2-1; TCRdb's assignment of TRBD1 cannot be checked, as there is no DNA. The CDR3 sequence is CASSGPDGNWVQFF.